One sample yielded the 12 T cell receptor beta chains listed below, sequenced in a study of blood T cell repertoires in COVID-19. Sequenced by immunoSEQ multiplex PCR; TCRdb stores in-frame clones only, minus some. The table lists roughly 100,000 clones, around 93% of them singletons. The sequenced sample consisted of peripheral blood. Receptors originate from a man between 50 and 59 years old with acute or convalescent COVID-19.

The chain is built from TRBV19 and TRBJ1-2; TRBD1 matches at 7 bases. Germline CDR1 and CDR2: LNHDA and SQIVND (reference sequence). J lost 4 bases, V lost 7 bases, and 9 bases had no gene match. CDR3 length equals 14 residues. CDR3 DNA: TGTGCCAGTACGGAAACAGGGGCCGTCTATGGCTACACCTTC. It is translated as CASTETGAVYGYTF. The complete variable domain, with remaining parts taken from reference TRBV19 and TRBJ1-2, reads DGGITQSPKYLFRKEGQNVTLSCEQNLNHDAMYWYRQDPGQGLRLIYYSQIVNDFQKGDIAEGYSVSREKKESFPLTVTSAQKNPTAFYLCASTETGAVYGYTFGSGTRLTVV.

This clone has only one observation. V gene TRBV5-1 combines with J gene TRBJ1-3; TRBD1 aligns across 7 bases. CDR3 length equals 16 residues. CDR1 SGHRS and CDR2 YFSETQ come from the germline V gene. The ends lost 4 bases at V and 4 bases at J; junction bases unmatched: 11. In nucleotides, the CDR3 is TGCGCCAGCAGCATTGGGACAGCGGGAGTCGGAAACACCATATATTTT. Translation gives CASSIGTAGVGNTIYF.

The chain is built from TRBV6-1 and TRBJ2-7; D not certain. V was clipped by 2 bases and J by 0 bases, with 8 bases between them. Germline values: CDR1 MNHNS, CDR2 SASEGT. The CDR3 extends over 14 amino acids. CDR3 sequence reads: CASSEKYSSYEQYF. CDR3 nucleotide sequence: TGTGCCAGCAGTGAAAAATACAGCTCCTACGAGCAGTACTTC.

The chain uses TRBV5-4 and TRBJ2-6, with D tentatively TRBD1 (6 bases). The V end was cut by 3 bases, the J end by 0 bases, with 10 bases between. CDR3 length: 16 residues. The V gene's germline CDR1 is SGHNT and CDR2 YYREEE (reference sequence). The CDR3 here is CASSSSRGSGANVLTF. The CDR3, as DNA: TGTGCCAGCAGCTCCAGCAGGGGCTCTGGGGCCAACGTCCTGACTTTC.

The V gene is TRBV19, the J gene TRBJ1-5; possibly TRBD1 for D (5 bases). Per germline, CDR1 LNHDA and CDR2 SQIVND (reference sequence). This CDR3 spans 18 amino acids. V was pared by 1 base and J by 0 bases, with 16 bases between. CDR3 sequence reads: CASSIARGERLSNQPQHF. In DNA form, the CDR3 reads TGTGCCAGTAGTATAGCTAGGGGCGAGAGGCTTAGCAATCAGCCCCAGCATTTT.

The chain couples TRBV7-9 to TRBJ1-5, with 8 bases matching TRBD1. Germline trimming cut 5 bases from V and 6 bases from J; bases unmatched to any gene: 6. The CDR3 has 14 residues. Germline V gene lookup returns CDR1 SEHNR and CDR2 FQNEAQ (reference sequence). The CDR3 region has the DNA TGTGCCAGCAGCGCCCAGGGGGCCTTTCAGCCCCAGCATTTT. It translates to CASSAQGAFQPQHF. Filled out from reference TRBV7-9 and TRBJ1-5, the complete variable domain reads DTGVSQNPRHKITKRGQNVTFRCDPISEHNRLYWYRQTLGQGPEFLTYFQNEAQLEKSRLLSDRFSAERPKGSFSTLEIQRTEQGDSAMYLCASSAQGAFQPQHFGDGTRLSIL.

The CDR3 coding sequence is TGTGCCAGCAGGGTACGAGAATCTGGGGCCAACGTCCTGACTTTC. Translation gives CASRVRESGANVLTF. The rearrangement uses TRBV6-5 and TRBJ2-6; D remains ambiguous. Germline CDR1 and CDR2: MNHEY and SVGAGI. The V end lost 6 bases, the J end lost 1 base, and 10 bases lay between the germline ends. This CDR3 region has 15 residues.

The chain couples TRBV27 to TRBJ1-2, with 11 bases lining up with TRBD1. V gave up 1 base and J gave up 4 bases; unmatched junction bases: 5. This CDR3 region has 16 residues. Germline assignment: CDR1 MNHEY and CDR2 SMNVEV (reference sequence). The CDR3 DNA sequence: TGTGCCAGCAGTTTATGGGGACAGGGGGGAAGCTATGGCTACACCTTC. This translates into CASSLWGQGGSYGYTF.

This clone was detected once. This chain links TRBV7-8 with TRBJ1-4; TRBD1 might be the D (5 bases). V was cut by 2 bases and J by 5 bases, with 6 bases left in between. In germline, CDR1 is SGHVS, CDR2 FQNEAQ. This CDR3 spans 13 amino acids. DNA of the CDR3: TGTGCCAGCAGCTTAAGACAGAATGAAAAACTGTTTTTT. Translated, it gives CASSLRQNEKLFF.

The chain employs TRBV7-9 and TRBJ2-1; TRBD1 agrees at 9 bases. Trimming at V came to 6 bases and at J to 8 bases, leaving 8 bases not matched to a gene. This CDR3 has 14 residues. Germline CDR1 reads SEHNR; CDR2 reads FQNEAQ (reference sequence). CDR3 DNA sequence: TGTGCCAGCAGAACAGGGGGCAGAGAAGATGAGCAGTTCTTC. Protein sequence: CASRTGGREDEQFF.

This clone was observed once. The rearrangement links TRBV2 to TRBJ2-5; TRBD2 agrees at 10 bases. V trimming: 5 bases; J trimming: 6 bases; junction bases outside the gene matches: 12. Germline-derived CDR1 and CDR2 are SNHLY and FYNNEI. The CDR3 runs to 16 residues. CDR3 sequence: CASSPSGGGGMKTQYF. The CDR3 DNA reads TGTGCCAGCAGTCCTAGCGGGGGCGGGGGAATGAAGACCCAGTACTTC.

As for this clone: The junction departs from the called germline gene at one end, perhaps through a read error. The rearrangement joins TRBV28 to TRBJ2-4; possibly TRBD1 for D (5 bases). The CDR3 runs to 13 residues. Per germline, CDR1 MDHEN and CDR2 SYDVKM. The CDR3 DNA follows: TGTGCCAGCAGCTTTACTTCTCCGACGACAGTTAGCTTC. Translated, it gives CASSFTSPTTVSF.